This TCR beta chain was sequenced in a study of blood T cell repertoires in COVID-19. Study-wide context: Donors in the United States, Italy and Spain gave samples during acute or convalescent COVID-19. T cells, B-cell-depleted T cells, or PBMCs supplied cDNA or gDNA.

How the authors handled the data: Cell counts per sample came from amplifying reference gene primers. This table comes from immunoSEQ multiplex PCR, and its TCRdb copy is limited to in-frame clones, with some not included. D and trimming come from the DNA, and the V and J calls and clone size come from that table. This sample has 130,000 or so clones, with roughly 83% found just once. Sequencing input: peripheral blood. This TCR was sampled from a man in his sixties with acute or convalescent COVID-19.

CDR3 sequence (DNA): TGCAGTGTATTCTCTGGAAACACCATATATTTT. It specifies CSVFSGNTIYF. This chain links TRBV20-1 with TRBJ1-3; no clear D. The CDR3 runs 11 residues. Deletions cut 7 bases from V and 0 bases from J, with 4 bases between. Germline values: CDR1 DFQATT, CDR2 SNEGSKA (reference sequence).